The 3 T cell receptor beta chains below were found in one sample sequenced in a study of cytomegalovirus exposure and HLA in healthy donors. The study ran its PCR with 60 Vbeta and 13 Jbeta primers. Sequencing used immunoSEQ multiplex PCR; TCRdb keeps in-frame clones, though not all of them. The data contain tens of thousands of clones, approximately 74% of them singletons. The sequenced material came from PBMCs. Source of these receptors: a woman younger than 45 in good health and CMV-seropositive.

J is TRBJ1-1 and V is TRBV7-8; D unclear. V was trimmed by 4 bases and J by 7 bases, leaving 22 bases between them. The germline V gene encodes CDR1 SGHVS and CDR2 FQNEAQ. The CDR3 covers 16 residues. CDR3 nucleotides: TGTGCCAGCAGCTCGCCCGGGGAGGGCAGCCCTTATGAAGCTTTCTTT. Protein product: CASSSPGEGSPYEAFF.

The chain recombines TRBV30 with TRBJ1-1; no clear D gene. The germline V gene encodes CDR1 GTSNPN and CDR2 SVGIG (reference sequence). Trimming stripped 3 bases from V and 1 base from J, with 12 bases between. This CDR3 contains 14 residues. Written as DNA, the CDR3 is TGTGCCTGGAGAACCCCGGGGAGGAACACTGAAGCTTTCTTT. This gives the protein CAWRTPGRNTEAFF.

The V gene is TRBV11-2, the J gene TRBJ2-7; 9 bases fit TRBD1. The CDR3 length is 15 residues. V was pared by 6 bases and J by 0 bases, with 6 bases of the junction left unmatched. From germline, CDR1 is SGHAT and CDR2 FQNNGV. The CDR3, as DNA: TGTGCCAGCAGGCAAGACAGGGGGACCTCCTACGAGCAGTACTTC. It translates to CASRQDRGTSYEQYF.